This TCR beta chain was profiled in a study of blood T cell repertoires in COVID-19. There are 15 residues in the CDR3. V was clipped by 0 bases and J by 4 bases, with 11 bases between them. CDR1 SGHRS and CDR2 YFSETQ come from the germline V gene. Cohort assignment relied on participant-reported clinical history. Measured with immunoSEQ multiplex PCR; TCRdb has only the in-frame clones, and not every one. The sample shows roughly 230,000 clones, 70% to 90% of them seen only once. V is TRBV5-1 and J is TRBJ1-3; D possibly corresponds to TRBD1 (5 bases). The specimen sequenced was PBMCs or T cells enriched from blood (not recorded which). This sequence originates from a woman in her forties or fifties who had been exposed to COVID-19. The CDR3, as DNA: TGCGCCAGCAGCTTGGCTGGAGGGGACGGAAACACCATATATTTT. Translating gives CASSLAGGDGNTIYF.